This T cell receptor beta chain was recorded in a study of T cell responses to AZD1222 COVID-19 vaccine. The study's findings and limits: Most donors were white British, females outnumbered males, and clonal diversity was possibly underestimated.

Second-dose timings of about 4 or about 12 weeks were pooled. Data came from immunoSEQ multiplex PCR; TCRdb stores just in-frame clones and leaves some out. Seen here are 100,000 to 150,000 clones, 84% observed once, and the top ten hold about 28%. For this clone: As yet, its antigen is unknown.

The sequence was obtained from an adult who received the AZD1222 COVID-19 vaccine. Sample: peripheral blood, taken 28 days after the second AZD1222 dose.

The CDR3 DNA sequence: TGCGCCAGCAGCTTGGGGGGACTCTCCTACAATGAGCAGTTCTTC. Residues: CASSLGGLSYNEQFF. This chain connects TRBV5-1 to TRBJ2-1; D is perhaps TRBD2 (6 bases). CDR3 length: 15 residues. Trimming pared 0 bases from V and 0 bases from J, leaving 7 bases between. Germline CDR1 is SGHRS and CDR2 is YFSETQ.